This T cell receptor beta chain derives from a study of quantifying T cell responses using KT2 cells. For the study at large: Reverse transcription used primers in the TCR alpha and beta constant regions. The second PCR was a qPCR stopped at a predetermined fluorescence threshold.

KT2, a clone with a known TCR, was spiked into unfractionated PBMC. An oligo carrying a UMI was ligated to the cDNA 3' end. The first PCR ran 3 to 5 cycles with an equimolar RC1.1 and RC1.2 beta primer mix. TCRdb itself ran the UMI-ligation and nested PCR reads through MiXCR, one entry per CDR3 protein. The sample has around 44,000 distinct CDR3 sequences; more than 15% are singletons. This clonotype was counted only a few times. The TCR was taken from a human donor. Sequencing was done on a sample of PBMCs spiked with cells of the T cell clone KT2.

CDR3 protein: CSVEDGTGGPYEQYF. The DNA for the CDR3 is TGCAGCGTTGAGGACGGGACAGGGGGACCCTACGAGCAGTACTTC. This chain links TRBV29-1 with TRBJ2-7, with TRBD1 identical over 11 bases. Unmatched junction bases numbered 6, after V lost 3 bases and J lost 2 bases. CDR1 is SQVTM, CDR2 ANQGSEA, per germline. The CDR3 spans 15 residues.